This T cell receptor beta chain derives from a study of monozygotic twins with inflammatory bowel disease. cDNA for each sample came from eight separate reactions. TCRdb reprocessed the 5' RACE reads, keeping one entry per CDR3 protein, no DNA. The sample includes about 99,000 distinct CDR3 sequences. This CDR3 is built from 14 residues. Whole blood served as the source of total RNA, and no T cell sorting took place. The chain has TRBV12-3 or TRBV12-4 and TRBJ2-3; TCRdb calls TRBD2, which cannot be checked without DNA. Sequencing was done on a sample of blood. This TCR came from a human donor with ulcerative colitis or Crohn's disease, or a healthy co-twin of an affected twin (not recorded which). The CDR3 loop is CASSFSSLPDTQYF.